This TCR beta chain is from a study of blood T cell repertoires in COVID-19. Across the study: Samples came from the United States, Italy and Spain, spanning acute and convalescent COVID-19. T cells, B-cell-depleted T cells, or PBMCs provided the cDNA or gDNA that served as material.

The CDR3 spans 15 residues. The germline gives CDR1 MDHEN, CDR2 SYDVKM. Trimming removed 7 bases from V and 7 bases from J; junction bases left unmatched: 13. Recruited during active infection, patients (from Seattle) were subsequently followed longitudinally. Per the study methods: Researchers report that nucleated cell counts were estimated from reference gene primer amplification. Here immunoSEQ multiplex PCR was the method, and the copy in TCRdb shows in-frame clones only, minus some. For V, J and clone size, that table is used; D and trimming come from the DNA. Of about 89,000 clones in the sample, just under 80% were seen once.

The sample consisted of peripheral blood. This TCR was sampled from a man aged 65 to 79 with COVID-19, enrolled during active disease. V gene TRBV28 combines with J gene TRBJ2-7, with 10 bases aligning to TRBD1. The CDR3 region is CASNTQGTGAREQYF. CDR3 nucleotides: TGTGCCAGCAACACTCAGGGGACAGGGGCCCGAGAGCAGTACTTC.